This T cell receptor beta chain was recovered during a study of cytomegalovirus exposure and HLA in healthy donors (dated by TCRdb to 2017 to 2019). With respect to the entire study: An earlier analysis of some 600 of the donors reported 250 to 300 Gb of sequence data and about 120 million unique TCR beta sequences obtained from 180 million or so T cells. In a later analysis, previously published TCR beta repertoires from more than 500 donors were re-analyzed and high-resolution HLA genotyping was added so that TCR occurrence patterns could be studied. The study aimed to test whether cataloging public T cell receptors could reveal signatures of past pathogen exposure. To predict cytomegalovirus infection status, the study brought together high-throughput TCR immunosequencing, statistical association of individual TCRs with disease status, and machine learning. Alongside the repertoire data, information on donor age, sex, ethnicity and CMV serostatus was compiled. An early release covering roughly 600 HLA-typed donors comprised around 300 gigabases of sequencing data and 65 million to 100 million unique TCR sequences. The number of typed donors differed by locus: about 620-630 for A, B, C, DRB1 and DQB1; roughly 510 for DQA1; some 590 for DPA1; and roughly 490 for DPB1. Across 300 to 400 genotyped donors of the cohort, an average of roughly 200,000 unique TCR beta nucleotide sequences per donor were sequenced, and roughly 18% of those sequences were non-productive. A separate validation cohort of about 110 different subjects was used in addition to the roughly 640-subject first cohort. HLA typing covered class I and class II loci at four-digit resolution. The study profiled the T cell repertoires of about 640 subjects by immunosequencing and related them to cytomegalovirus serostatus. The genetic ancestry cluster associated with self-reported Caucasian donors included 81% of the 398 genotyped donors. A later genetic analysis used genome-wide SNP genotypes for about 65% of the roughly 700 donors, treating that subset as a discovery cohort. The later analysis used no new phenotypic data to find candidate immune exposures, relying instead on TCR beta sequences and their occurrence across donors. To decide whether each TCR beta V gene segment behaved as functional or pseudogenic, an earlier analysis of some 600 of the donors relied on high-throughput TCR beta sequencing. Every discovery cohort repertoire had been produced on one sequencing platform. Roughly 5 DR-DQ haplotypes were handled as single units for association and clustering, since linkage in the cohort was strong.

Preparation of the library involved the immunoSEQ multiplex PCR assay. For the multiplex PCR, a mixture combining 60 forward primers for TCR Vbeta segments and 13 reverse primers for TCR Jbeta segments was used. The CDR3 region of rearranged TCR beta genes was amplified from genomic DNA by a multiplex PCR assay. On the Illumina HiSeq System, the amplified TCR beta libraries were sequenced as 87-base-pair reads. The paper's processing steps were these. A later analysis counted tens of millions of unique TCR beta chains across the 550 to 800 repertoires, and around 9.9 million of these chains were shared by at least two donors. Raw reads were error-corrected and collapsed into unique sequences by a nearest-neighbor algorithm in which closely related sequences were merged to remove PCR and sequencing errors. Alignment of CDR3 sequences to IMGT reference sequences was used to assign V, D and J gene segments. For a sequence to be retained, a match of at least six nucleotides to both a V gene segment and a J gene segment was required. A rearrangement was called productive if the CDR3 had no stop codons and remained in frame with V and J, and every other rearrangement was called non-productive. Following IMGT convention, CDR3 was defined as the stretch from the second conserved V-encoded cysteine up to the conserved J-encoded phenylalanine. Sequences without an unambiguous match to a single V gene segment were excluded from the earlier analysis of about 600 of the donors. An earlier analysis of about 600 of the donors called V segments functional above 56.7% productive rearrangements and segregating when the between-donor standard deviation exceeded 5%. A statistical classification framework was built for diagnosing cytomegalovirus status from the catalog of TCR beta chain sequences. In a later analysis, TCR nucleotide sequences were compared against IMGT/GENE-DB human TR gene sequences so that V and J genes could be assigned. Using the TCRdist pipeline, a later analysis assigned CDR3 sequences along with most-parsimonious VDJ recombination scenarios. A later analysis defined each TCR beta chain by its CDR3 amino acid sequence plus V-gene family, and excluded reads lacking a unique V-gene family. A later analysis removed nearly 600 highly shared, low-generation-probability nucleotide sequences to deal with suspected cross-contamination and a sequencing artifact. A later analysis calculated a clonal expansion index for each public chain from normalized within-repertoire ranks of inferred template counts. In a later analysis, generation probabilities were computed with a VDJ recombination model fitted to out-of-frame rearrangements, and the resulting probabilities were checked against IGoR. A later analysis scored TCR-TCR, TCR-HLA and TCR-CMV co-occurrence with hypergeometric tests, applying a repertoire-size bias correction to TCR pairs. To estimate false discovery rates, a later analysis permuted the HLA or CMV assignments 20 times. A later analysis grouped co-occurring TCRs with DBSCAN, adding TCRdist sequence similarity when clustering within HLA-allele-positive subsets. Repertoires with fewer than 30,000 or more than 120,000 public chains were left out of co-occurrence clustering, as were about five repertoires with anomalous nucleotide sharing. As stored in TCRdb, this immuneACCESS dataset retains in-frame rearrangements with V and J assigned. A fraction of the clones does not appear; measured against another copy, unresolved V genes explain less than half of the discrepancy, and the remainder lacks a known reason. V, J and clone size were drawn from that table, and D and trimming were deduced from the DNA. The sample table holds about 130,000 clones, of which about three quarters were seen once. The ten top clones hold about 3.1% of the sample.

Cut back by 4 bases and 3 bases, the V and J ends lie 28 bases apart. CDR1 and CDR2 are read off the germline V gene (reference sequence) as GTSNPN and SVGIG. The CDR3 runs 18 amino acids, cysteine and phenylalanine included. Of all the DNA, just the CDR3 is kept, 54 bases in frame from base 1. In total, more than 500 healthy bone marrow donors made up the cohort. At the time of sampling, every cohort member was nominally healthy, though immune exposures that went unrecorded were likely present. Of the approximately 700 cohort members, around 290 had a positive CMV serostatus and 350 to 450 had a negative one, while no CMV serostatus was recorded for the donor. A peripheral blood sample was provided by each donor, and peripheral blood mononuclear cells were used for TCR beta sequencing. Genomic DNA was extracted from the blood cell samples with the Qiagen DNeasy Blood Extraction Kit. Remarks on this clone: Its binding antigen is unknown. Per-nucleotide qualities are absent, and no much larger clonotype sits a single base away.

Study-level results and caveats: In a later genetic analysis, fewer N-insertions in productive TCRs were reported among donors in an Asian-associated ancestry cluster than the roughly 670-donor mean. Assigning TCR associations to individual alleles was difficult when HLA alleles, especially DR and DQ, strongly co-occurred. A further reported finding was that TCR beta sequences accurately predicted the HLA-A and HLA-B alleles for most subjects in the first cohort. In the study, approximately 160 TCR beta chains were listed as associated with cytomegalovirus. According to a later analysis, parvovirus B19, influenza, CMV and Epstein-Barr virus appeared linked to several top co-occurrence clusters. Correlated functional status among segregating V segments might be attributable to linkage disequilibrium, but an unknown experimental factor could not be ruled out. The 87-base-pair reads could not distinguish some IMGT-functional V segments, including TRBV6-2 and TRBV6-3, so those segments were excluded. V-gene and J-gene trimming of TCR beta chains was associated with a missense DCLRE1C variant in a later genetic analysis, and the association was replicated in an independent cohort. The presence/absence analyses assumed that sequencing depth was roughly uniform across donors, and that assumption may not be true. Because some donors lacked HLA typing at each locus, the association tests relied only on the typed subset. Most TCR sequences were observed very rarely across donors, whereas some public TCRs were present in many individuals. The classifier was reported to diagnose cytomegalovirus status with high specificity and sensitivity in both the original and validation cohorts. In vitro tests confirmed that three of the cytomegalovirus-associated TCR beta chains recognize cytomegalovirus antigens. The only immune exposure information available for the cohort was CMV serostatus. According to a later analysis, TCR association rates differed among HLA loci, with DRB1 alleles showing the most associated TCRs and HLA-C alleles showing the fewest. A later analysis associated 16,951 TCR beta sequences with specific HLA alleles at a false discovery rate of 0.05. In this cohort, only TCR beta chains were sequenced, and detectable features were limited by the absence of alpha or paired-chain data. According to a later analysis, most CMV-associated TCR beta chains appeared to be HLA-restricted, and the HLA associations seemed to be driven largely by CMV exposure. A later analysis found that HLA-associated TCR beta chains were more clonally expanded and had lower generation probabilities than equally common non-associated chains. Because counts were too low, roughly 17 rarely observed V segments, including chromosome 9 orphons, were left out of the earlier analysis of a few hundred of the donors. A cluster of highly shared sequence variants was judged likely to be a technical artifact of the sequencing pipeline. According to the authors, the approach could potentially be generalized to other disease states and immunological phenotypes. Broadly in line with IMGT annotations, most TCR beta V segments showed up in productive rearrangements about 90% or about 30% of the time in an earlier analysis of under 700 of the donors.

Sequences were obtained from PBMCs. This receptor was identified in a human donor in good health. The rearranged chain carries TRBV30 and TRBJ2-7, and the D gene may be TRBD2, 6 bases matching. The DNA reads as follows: TGTGCCTGGACCCCCCGGGAACAGCGGGCCCTCACAATCTACGAGCAGTACTTC. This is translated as CAWTPREQRALTIYEQYF.